A single sample gave rise to the 12 T cell receptor beta chains below, sequenced in a study of human T cells and chemical hapten exposure. Time point here: patch test 1, 2 weeks after DPC sensitization. Treatment meaning: therapeutic diphenylcyclopropenone sensitization with weekly scalp DPC. TCRdb recomputed calls from the RACE reads with MiXCR, one row per CDR3 protein. The table lists 150,000 to 200,000 distinct CDR3 sequences, 14% of them singletons. The material was whole blood, obtained in connection with sensitization to the hapten diphenylcyclopropenone (DPC). These receptors came from a woman younger than 45 with alopecia areata. Some clones in this sample may be carry-over from other donors' samples.

Many counts were recorded for this clonotype. The J gene is TRBJ2-7, the V gene TRBV10-3; D not certain. The V end lost 4 bases, the J end lost 7 bases, and 8 bases lay between the germline ends. The CDR3 loop spans 11 amino acids. Looked up from germline, CDR1 is ENHRY and CDR2 is SYGVKD. Written as DNA, the CDR3 is TGTGCCATCAGTGTGGCGGAGGAGCAGTACTTC. Amino acids: CAISVAEEQYF.

This chain connects TRBV9 to TRBJ2-2; D possibly corresponds to TRBD2 (6 bases). The length of the CDR3 is 17 residues. From germline, CDR1 is SGDLS and CDR2 YYNGEE. Trimming took off 4 bases at V and 3 bases at J, with 19 bases between the two ends. CDR3 sequence reads: CASSPLGLSTDTGELFF. CDR3 bases: TGTGCCAGCAGCCCCCTGGGACTCTCGACGGACACCGGGGAGCTGTTTTTT. The full variable domain, its missing parts supplied by reference TRBV9 and TRBJ2-2, is DSGVTQTPKHLITATGQRVTLRCSPRSGDLSVYWYQQSLDQGLQFLIQYYNGEERAKGNILERFSAQQFPDLHSELNLSSLELGDSALYFCASSPLGLSTDTGELFFGEGSRLTVL.

This clonotype has a count of ten or more. V gene TRBV14 combines with J gene TRBJ1-3; D not resolved. V lost 6 bases to trimming and J lost 1 base, with 7 bases between them. Germline V gene lookup returns CDR1 SGHDN and CDR2 FVKESK. The CDR3 extends over 13 amino acids. The CDR3 DNA follows: TGTGCCAGCAGTTGGGTTTCTGGAAACACCATATATTTT. Amino acids: CASSWVSGNTIYF.

This clonotype was observed a handful of times. The rearrangement joins TRBV10-3 to TRBJ1-2; D may be TRBD1 (6 bases). Trimming cost V 3 bases and J 6 bases, with 14 bases left between them. Per germline, CDR1 ENHRY and CDR2 SYGVKD. This CDR3 comprises 14 residues. The CDR3 loop is CAISERQERDGYTF. CDR3 DNA: TGTGCCATCAGTGAAAGACAGGAACGGGATGGCTACACCTTC.

The chain employs TRBV10-3 and TRBJ2-7, with D possibly TRBD2 on 6 matching bases. Germline V gives CDR1 ENHRY, CDR2 SYGVKD. This CDR3 has 15 residues. V was clipped by 10 bases and J by 0 bases, with 19 bases between them. The CDR3 region is CASSGGTGSSYEQYF. The CDR3 DNA is TGTGCCAGCTCTGGAGGGACGGGAAGCTCCTACGAGCAGTACTTC.

This clonotype came up a few times. V usage is TRBV6-2 or TRBV6-3 and J usage is TRBJ2-5; 9 bases align to TRBD1. CDR1 and CDR2 from the germline V gene are MNHEY and SVGEGT. V shed 5 bases and J 4 bases; nucleotides not matched to a gene: 14. This CDR3 is built from 17 residues. This CDR3 is CASSTGQGDRFTETQYF. CDR3 sequence (DNA): TGTGCCAGCAGTACGGGACAGGGTGATCGGTTTACAGAGACCCAGTACTTC.

This chain uses TRBV19 with TRBJ2-7; TRBD2 matches 7 bases. This CDR3 contains 12 residues. Trimming removed 10 bases from V and 3 bases from J; junction bases left unmatched: 6. Germline assignment: CDR1 LNHDA and CDR2 SQIVND (reference sequence). This CDR3 reads CATRDYRYEQYF. The CDR3, as DNA: TGTGCCACACGGGACTACCGCTACGAGCAGTACTTC.

The chain has TRBV20-1 and TRBJ2-5; weak D call: TRBD2 (5 bases). V lost 3 bases to trimming and J lost 4 bases, with 18 bases between them. Germline CDR1 DFQATT, CDR2 SNEGSKA (reference sequence). The CDR3 is 15 residues long. The CDR3 sequence is CSARPRGPVGETQYF. CDR3 DNA sequence: TGCAGTGCTAGGCCCCGAGGGCCGGTAGGAGAGACCCAGTACTTC.

J is TRBJ1-5 and V is TRBV3-1; no clear D gene. CDR3 length: 13 amino acids. CDR1 is LGHDT, CDR2 YNNKEL, per germline (reference sequence). Trimming shortened V by 0 bases and J by 7 bases, and 7 bases separated the two germline ends. Written as DNA, the CDR3 is TGTGCCAGCAGCCAAGACCAGACCCAGCCCCAGCATTTT. Protein: CASSQDQTQPQHF.

This clonotype was counted ten times or more. J is TRBJ1-1 and V is TRBV29-1; 8 bases are shared with TRBD1. V lost 8 bases to trimming and J lost 0 bases; unmatched junction nucleotides: 8. The CDR3 covers 14 residues. Germline lookup yields CDR1 SQVTM and CDR2 ANQGSEA. The CDR3 loop is CSTTGGAMNTEAFF. The CDR3 DNA reads TGCAGCACCACAGGGGGGGCGATGAACACTGAAGCTTTCTTT.

This clonotype was seen only a few times. The gene calls are TRBV5-1 and TRBJ2-2, with D possibly being TRBD1 (6 bases). The CDR3 contains 14 residues. The germline gives CDR1 SGHRS, CDR2 YFSETQ. Between the trimmed V and J ends, which lost 7 bases and 1 base, there was a span of 11 bases. The CDR3 loop is CASFEGQNTGELFF. The CDR3 bases are TGCGCCAGCTTTGAGGGACAGAACACCGGGGAGCTGTTTTTT. Full variable domain (outside the CDR3, taken from reference TRBV5-1 and TRBJ2-2): KAGVTQTPRYLIKTRGQQVTLSCSPISGHRSVSWYQQTPGQGLQFLFEYFSETQRNKGNFPGRFSGRQFSNSRSEMNVSTLELGDSALYLCASFEGQNTGELFFGEGSRLTVL.

V usage is TRBV28 and J usage is TRBJ2-7; TRBD1 agrees at 7 bases. The junction had 11 bases not matched to a gene; V was cut back by 6 bases and J by 3 bases. CDR3 length: 15 amino acids. CDR1 is MDHEN, CDR2 SYDVKM, per germline. This CDR3 reads CASRLSGTEHYEQYF. CDR3 sequence (DNA): TGTGCCAGCAGATTGTCCGGGACAGAACACTACGAGCAGTACTTC. The whole variable domain, filled in from reference TRBV28 and TRBJ2-7, reads DVKVTQSSRYLVKRTGEKVFLECVQDMDHENMFWYRQDPGLGLRLIYFSYDVKMKEKGDIPEGYSVSREKKERFSLILESASTNQTSMYLCASRLSGTEHYEQYFGPGTRLTVT.